This T cell receptor beta chain was captured by sequencing in a study of beta chain features in type 1 diabetes. Broader study findings: Diminished insertions and augmented deletions at VDJ junctions characterized type 1 diabetes patients.

Concerning this clone: Its antigen remains unknown.

Only one heparinised blood draw was taken per donor, and its volume averaged about 120 mL. The whole isolated RNA underwent reverse transcription, so sequencing captured expressed TCRB transcripts. Produced via immunoSEQ multiplex PCR; TCRdb's table is partial and in-frame only. Among about 220,000 clones, around 9.9% were seen once, and the ten largest hold roughly 1.3%. Per germline, CDR1 SGHTA and CDR2 FQGTGA. Trimming took 1 base from V and 6 from J, leaving 9 bases between them. There are 13 residues in the CDR3. This sequence originates from a man younger than 35 in good health. Sequencing was done on a sample of central memory CD4+ T cells from blood. The chain combines TRBV7-3 with TRBJ1-2; D not resolved. CDR3 protein: CASSLNREDGYTF. CDR3 nucleotide sequence: TGTGCCAGCAGCTTAAATAGGGAGGATGGCTACACCTTC.